The 21 T cell receptor beta chains presented below share a single source sample, sequenced in a study of blood T cell repertoires in COVID-19. Measured with immunoSEQ multiplex PCR; TCRdb has only the in-frame clones, and not every one. The sample has about 140,000 clones, 84% seen once. The material sequenced was PBMCs or T cells enriched from blood (not recorded which). The receptors stem from a woman between 18 and 30 years old who had been exposed to COVID-19.

The chain joins TRBV18 to TRBJ1-6; possibly TRBD1 for D (5 bases). Germline assignment: CDR1 KGHSH and CDR2 LQKENI. The CDR3 runs 15 residues. Deletions cut 5 bases from V and 1 base from J, with 9 bases between. In nucleotides, the CDR3 is TGTGCCAGCTCATCAGGGATTTCCTATAATTCACCCCTCCACTTT. It codes for CASSSGISYNSPLHF.

In nucleotides, the CDR3 is TGTGCCAGCAGCCAAGAATCAGGGGGCGGAAACACCATATATTTT. This sequence encodes CASSQESGGGNTIYF. This sequence joins TRBV3-1 (or the pseudogene TRBV3-2) and TRBJ1-3, with 8 nucleotides matching TRBD1. Germline values: CDR1 LGHDT, CDR2 YNNKEL (reference sequence). With 0 bases clipped from V and 4 bases from J, the junction kept 2 bases outside the gene matches. The CDR3 is made up of 15 amino acids.

V gene TRBV7-8 combines with J gene TRBJ1-4; 7 bases are a match to TRBD1. The V segment lost 5 bases and the J segment 5 bases; nucleotides outside the gene matches: 5. There are 14 residues in the CDR3. CDR1 is SGHVS and CDR2 is FQNEAQ in the germline V gene. The CDR3 reads CASSLQGWNEKLFF. The CDR3 coding sequence is TGTGCCAGCAGCCTACAGGGGTGGAATGAAAAACTGTTTTTT.

The chain employs TRBV28 and TRBJ1-3, with 8 positions matching TRBD1. The J segment lost 0 bases and the V segment lost 3 bases, leaving 4 bases of the junction unmatched. The CDR3 has 16 residues. Germline V CDR1 and CDR2: MDHEN, SYDVKM. The CDR3 here is CASSLGQASSGNTIYF. The DNA of the CDR3 is TGTGCCAGCAGTTTGGGACAGGCGAGCTCTGGAAACACCATATATTTT.

CDR3 loop: CASSLPTSGSYEQYF. In DNA, the CDR3 is TGTGCCAGCAGCTTACCGACTAGCGGGAGCTACGAGCAGTACTTC. The chain recombines TRBV11-1 with TRBJ2-7; 12 nucleotides agree with TRBD2. V shed 2 bases, J shed 3 bases, and the junction held 2 bases outside the gene matches. Germline values: CDR1 SGHAT, CDR2 FQDESV (reference sequence). The CDR3 loop spans 15 amino acids.

J is TRBJ1-5 and V is TRBV27; tentatively, D is TRBD1 (5 bases). This CDR3 region has 16 residues. Germline V lookup: CDR1 MNHEY, CDR2 SMNVEV (reference sequence). V was clipped by 1 base and J by 1 base, with 11 bases between them. In DNA form, the CDR3 reads TGTGCCAGCAGTTTATATCAGGGATCGAGCAATCAGCCCCAGCATTTT. Protein sequence: CASSLYQGSSNQPQHF.

The rearrangement links TRBV19 to TRBJ2-2, with a possible D match to TRBD1 (6 bases). V was shortened by 6 bases and J by 2 bases, with 10 bases between the two germline ends. In germline, CDR1 is LNHDA, CDR2 SQIVND (reference sequence). The CDR3 length is 14 residues. CDR3 nucleotide sequence: TGTGCCAGTAGGCAGACAGGAAACACCGGGGAGCTGTTTTTT. This translates into CASRQTGNTGELFF.

The chain's CDR3 is CASSSGGQSYEQYF. The CDR3 nucleotides are TGTGCCAGCAGTTCCGGGGGGCAATCCTACGAGCAGTACTTC. The chain has TRBV27 and TRBJ2-7, with D possibly being TRBD2 (7 bases). This CDR3 spans 14 amino acids. Per the germline V gene, CDR1 is MNHEY and CDR2 is SMNVEV (reference sequence). Trimming took off 4 bases at V and 1 base at J, with 11 bases between the two ends.

Points on this clone: One end of the junction fails to match germline, which may point to a read error. The chain recombines TRBV27 with TRBJ2-1; 7 nucleotides agree with TRBD1. The V gene's germline CDR1 is MNHEY and CDR2 SMNVEV (reference sequence). The CDR3 loop spans 15 amino acids. CDR3 coding DNA: TGTGCCAGCAGTATATCCGGGACAGTTAACAATGAGCAGTTCTTC. Translated, it gives CASSISGTVNNEQFF.

The rearrangement links TRBV11-2 to TRBJ1-6; TRBD1 aligns across 7 bases. Germline assignment: CDR1 SGHAT and CDR2 FQNNGV. The CDR3 length is 16 residues. Trimming removed 3 bases from V and 1 base from J; junction bases left unmatched: 3. CDR3 loop: CASSLTGSSYNSPLHF. Written as DNA, the CDR3 is TGTGCCAGCAGCTTGACAGGGAGTTCCTATAATTCACCCCTCCACTTT.

The rearrangement uses TRBV13 and TRBJ2-3; 8 nucleotides agree with TRBD1. Per germline, CDR1 PRHDT and CDR2 FYEKMQ (reference sequence). The CDR3 totals 15 residues. Unmatched junction bases numbered 14, after V lost 5 bases and J lost 10 bases. Here the CDR3 DNA reads TGTGCCAGCAGCATTCTGACAGGGGAGAAAGGGGCGCAGTATTTT. It codes for CASSILTGEKGAQYF.

This clone was seen a few times. The rearrangement links TRBV18 to TRBJ1-5; no firm D call. The CDR3 is made up of 12 amino acids. V was trimmed by 6 bases and J by 7 bases, leaving 10 bases between them. In germline, CDR1 is KGHSH, CDR2 LQKENI. The CDR3 DNA is TGTGCCAGCTCCCTAGATTTACAGCCCCAGCATTTT. Translating it yields CASSLDLQPQHF. Combining the CDR3 with reference TRBV18 and TRBJ1-5 gives the whole variable domain NAGVMQNPRHLVRRRGQEARLRCSPMKGHSHVYWYRQLPEEGLKFMVYLQKENIIDESGMPKERFSAEFPKEGPSILRIQQVVRGDSAAYFCASSLDLQPQHFGDGTRLSIL.

This clone was seen a handful of times. This rearrangement joins TRBV19 to TRBJ2-7; D may be TRBD2 (6 bases). Germline V lookup: CDR1 LNHDA, CDR2 SQIVND (reference sequence). Deletions cut 4 bases from V and 1 base from J, with 14 bases between. This CDR3 comprises 15 residues. This CDR3 reads CASSNGGIVSYEQYF. In DNA, the CDR3 is TGTGCCAGTAGTAACGGCGGGATAGTGTCCTACGAGCAGTACTTC. The variable domain in full, with the rest retrieved from reference TRBV19 and TRBJ2-7, is DGGITQSPKYLFRKEGQNVTLSCEQNLNHDAMYWYRQDPGQGLRLIYYSQIVNDFQKGDIAEGYSVSREKKESFPLTVTSAQKNPTAFYLCASSNGGIVSYEQYFGPGTRLTVT.

The chain combines TRBV2 with TRBJ1-2; D ambiguous. Trimming took 7 bases from V and 3 from J, leaving 9 bases between them. Germline V gene lookup returns CDR1 SNHLY and CDR2 FYNNEI. The CDR3 spans 12 residues. CDR3 nucleotides: TGTGCCAGCAAGGAGGGAGACTATGGCTACACCTTC. Encoded protein: CASKEGDYGYTF.

The chain carries TRBV3-1 (or the pseudogene TRBV3-2) and TRBJ2-7; 13 nucleotides match TRBD2. The CDR3 is 16 residues long. Trimming cost V 4 bases and J 6 bases; bases outside gene matches: 9. The germline gives CDR1 LGHDT, CDR2 YNNKEL (reference sequence). The DNA for the CDR3 is TGTGCCAGCAGCCCGGGACTAGCGGGACCGCGTCGCGAGCAGTACTTC. It yields the protein CASSPGLAGPRREQYF.

The V call is TRBV7-9, the J call TRBJ2-1; 9 positions agree with TRBD2. Germline V CDR1 and CDR2: SEHNR, FQNEAQ (reference sequence). The CDR3 is 17 amino acids. The ends lost 1 base at V and 0 bases at J; junction bases unmatched: 4. The CDR3 protein is CASSLGGRGSSYNEQFF. CDR3 nucleotides: TGTGCCAGCAGCTTAGGCGGGAGGGGGAGCTCCTACAATGAGCAGTTCTTC.

V is TRBV28 and J is TRBJ2-4, with a possible D match to TRBD1 (5 bases). The CDR3 runs 16 residues. The germline V gene has CDR1 MDHEN and CDR2 SYDVKM. Trimming stripped 7 bases from V and 1 base from J, with 17 bases between. This CDR3 reads CASTAQGELAKNIQYF. CDR3 DNA sequence: TGTGCCAGCACTGCCCAAGGGGAACTGGCCAAAAACATTCAGTACTTC.

V and J are TRBV5-1 and TRBJ2-7; the D gene is possibly TRBD1 (5 bases). V dropped 4 bases and J dropped 2 bases, with 16 bases sitting between them. There are 15 residues in the CDR3. Germline V gene lookup returns CDR1 SGHRS and CDR2 YFSETQ. The DNA of the CDR3 is TGCGCCAGCAGCCCCGAGTGGGGCTTTACCTACGAGCAGTACTTC. It encodes CASSPEWGFTYEQYF.

This clone was observed a single time. CDR3 nucleotide sequence: TGCAGTGCTGGCGACAGGGGCCAGCAGTTCTTC. It yields the protein CSAGDRGQQFF. The rearrangement uses TRBV20-1 and TRBJ2-1; 8 bases align to TRBD1. With V trimmed by 5 bases and J by 11 bases, 5 bases remained unmatched. CDR1 is DFQATT and CDR2 is SNEGSKA in the germline V gene (reference sequence). This CDR3 is 11 amino acids long.

V usage is TRBV15 and J usage is TRBJ2-5; D gene uncertain. CDR1 and CDR2 (germline): LNHNV, YYDKDF (reference sequence). With 0 bases removed from V and 5 bases from J, the gap between germline ends came to 7 bases. The CDR3 is 13 residues long. The CDR3 DNA sequence: TGTGCCACCAGCAGAGAGCGTCGGGAGACCCAGTACTTC. Protein product: CATSRERRETQYF.

The V gene is TRBV29-1, the J gene TRBJ1-1, with D unclear. The V and J ends lost 5 bases and 2 bases respectively, with 24 bases between them. CDR3 length: 17 amino acids. Germline CDR1 SQVTM, CDR2 ANQGSEA. The chain's CDR3 is CSVPRGGLHNKNTEAFF. The DNA for the CDR3 is TGCAGCGTTCCCCGAGGAGGGCTACATAACAAAAACACTGAAGCTTTCTTT.